This T cell receptor (beta chain) is from a study of shared clonotypes between healthy human individuals (TCRdb year 2020). About the full investigation: The cohort included three men and a couple of women between 18 and 49 years of age. For each donor, three plates each were used for CD4 naive and CD4 memory, two plates were used for CD8 naive, and one plate was used for CD8 memory. To estimate repertoire size and how much clonotype sharing occurs between individuals, the study deeply sequenced the blood TCR repertoires of about five healthy adults. To increase sequencing depth and limit assay-specific biases, different laboratories used diverse techniques to prepare libraries and sequence TCR repertoires. Each donor's leukapheresis produced roughly between roughly 0.85 and 9.5 billion PBMCs. The full study reports these points: Compared with non-shared clonotypes, the clonotypes found in all four sorted-subset donors had higher generation probabilities. When a handful of donors were compared, the shared fraction of clonotypes was about 5.4% for naive CD4, 3.5% for naive CD8, roughly 2.5% for memory CD4, and around 0.37% for memory CD8. Because the study included a small number of donors, the genetic and exposure-history diversity represented was limited. Naive subsets generally had larger estimated clonotype richness than memory subsets. Pairwise subsampling indicated that sequencing depth was expected to affect the degree of clonotype sharing among donors. Sampling was limited to blood, and TCR repertoires in tissue likely differ from TCR repertoires in blood. Incomplete sequencing was indicated by rarefaction of sorted-subset datasets, despite the large sequencing depth.

The CDR3 measures 14 amino acids from cysteine to phenylalanine. Only the CDR3 part of the read is kept: 42 bases, read in frame from the first base. CDR1 and CDR2 (MNHNY, SVGAGI) derive from the germline V gene (reference sequence). Trimming leaves V shorter by 4 bases and J shorter by 3 bases, with the junction holding 4 bases beyond the gene matches. The donors were healthy, HIV-negative adults with no recently reported acute infections or vaccinations. All donors were Caucasian adults living in Nashville, Tennessee, USA. Magnetic negative selection was used to enrich CD4+ T cells, after which naive cells were positively selected on CD45RA and the negative fraction became the memory subset. After blood collection by leukapheresis, PBMCs were isolated using Ficoll-Histopaque density gradient centrifugation and then cryopreserved in the vapor phase of liquid nitrogen. Purity and quantity of every magnetically sorted T cell population were checked by analytical flow cytometry. Each sorted fraction had its genomic DNA isolated and then quantified by UV absorbance on a Nanodrop 2000c.

Using the deep immunoSEQ assay, TCR CDR3 regions were amplified from genomic DNA by multiplex PCR. Extracted genomic DNA from each cell subset was distributed evenly across all wells of several immunoSEQ 96-well plates, and each plate was treated as a replicate. For sorted subsets, around 200 ng genomic DNA, equal to 25,000 to 35,000 T cell genomes, was loaded into each replicate PCR. Purified libraries were measured with a Qubit 3.0 fluorometer, size-checked on a Bioanalyzer 2100, and measured again with the KAPA Library Quantification kit. A separate single-read 150-cycle Illumina NextSeq 550 flow cell was used to sequence each immunoSEQ 96-well plate. As for how the authors treated the data: The immunoSEQ output contained only junctional sequences without quality scores, so filtering could not match that applied to full-length reads. To assign V/J genes and CDR3, sequences were annotated against IMGT germline references using PyIR, a Python wrapper for IgBLAST v1.9. Reads with weak V/J assignments (E-value above 1e-6), missing CDR3, stop codons, out-of-frame junctions, or ambiguous translated residues were removed. V3J clonotypes were defined as sequences sharing the same inferred V gene, J gene, and CDR3 amino acid sequence. The percentage overlap between two repertoires was calculated by dividing the number of shared unique clonotypes by the size of the smaller repertoire. Repertoire richness was assessed with RTK rarefaction, the Chao1 estimator, and Recon v2.1 estimates of unobserved clonotypes. Generation probabilities were computed with OLGA for all TCRbeta clonotypes obtained by the gDNA method from several donors. In its TCRdb copy, this immuneACCESS table keeps in-frame sequences only and misses some clones. Where compared with another copy, unresolved V genes explain less than half of these, and the others have no known cause. V and J calls and clone size come straight from that table; D and trimming were deduced from the DNA. This sample comprises 1 million to 1.2 million clones, approximately 75% of them detected only once. The ten largest clones capture roughly 0.9% of the sample.

This clone has at least ten counts. The antigen it binds to is not known. Base-call qualities are not available, and no considerably larger clone is one nucleotide away. This sequence was found in a man between 18 and 29 years old in good health. Some clones in this sample may be carry-over from other donors' samples. Sequencing used memory CD4+ T cells from PBMCs. The cell subset or site label corresponds to: CD45RA-negative fraction. The chain is encoded by TRBV6-6 joined to TRBJ2-5; 8 central bases correspond to TRBD1. At the DNA level, the sequence is TGTGCCAGCAGTTGGACAGGGCCCGAAGAGACCCAGTACTTC. This is translated as CASSWTGPEETQYF.